The TCR beta chain under discussion was sequenced for a study of technical replicates of blood from a few donors. V lost 5 bases to trimming and J lost 10 bases; unmatched junction nucleotides: 2. This CDR3 spans 12 amino acids. Per the germline V gene, CDR1 is LNHDA and CDR2 is SQIVND (reference sequence). The assay was immunoSEQ multiplex PCR, and TCRdb's table has in-frame clones only and misses some. The sample lists 95,000 to 100,000 clones, nearly 96% occurring once. The clonotype originates from a human donor in good health. The sequenced sample was T cells isolated from PBMCs. V is TRBV19 and J is TRBJ1-6, with 7 bases aligning to TRBD1. CDR3 loop: CASSPQGSPLHF. CDR3 in DNA: TGTGCCAGTAGTCCACAGGGGTCACCCCTCCACTTT.